The rows below give T cell receptor beta chains drawn from one sample of a study of cytomegalovirus exposure and HLA in healthy donors. The repertoire was sequenced with immunoSEQ multiplex PCR; TCRdb's copy has only in-frame clones and lacks some. The listing records over 100,000 clones. The sample comprised PBMCs. All receptors derive from a man aged 35 to 55 in good health and CMV-seropositive. Both conserved end residues are part of each CDR3. A D gene is named only where the DNA matches it firmly.

v_gene: TRBV15; d_gene: NA; j_gene: TRBJ2-1; CDR3nt: TGTGCCACCAGCGGTCGCAGGGAAGATGAGCAGTTCTTC; CDR3aa: CATSGRREDEQFF
v_gene: TRBV28; d_gene: NA; j_gene: TRBJ2-1; CDR3nt: TGTGCCAGCAGCGCAATCAGCTCCTACAATGAGCAGTTCTTC; CDR3aa: CASSAISSYNEQFF
v_gene: TRBV10-3; d_gene: TRBD1; j_gene: TRBJ2-1; CDR3nt: TGTGCCACTCAGCGAGACAGGGATTACAATGAGCAGTTCTTC; CDR3aa: CATQRDRDYNEQFF
v_gene: TRBV7-9; d_gene: TRBD1; j_gene: TRBJ2-7; CDR3nt: TGTGCCAGCAGCATCGGACAGGGGGCCCTCTACGAGCAGTACTTC; CDR3aa: CASSIGQGALYEQYF
v_gene: TRBV15; d_gene: NA; j_gene: TRBJ2-7; CDR3nt: TGTGCCACCAGCTCAACGGAGGGCGGAGTTTTCTTC; CDR3aa: CATSSTEGGVFF
v_gene: TRBV10-3; d_gene: NA; j_gene: TRBJ2-1; CDR3nt: TGTGCCATCAGTGACTACCTAATGGACAATGAGCAGTTCTTC; CDR3aa: CAISDYLMDNEQFF
v_gene: TRBV5-6; d_gene: NA; j_gene: TRBJ2-7; CDR3nt: TGTGCCAGCAGCCGGAGGGCTAGCTACAACGAGCAGTACTTC; CDR3aa: CASSRRASYNEQYF
v_gene: TRBV11-2; d_gene: TRBD2; j_gene: TRBJ2-5; CDR3nt: TGTGCCAGCAGCTTAGCGGGAGGGCGGGAGACCCAGTACTTC; CDR3aa: CASSLAGGRETQYF
v_gene: TRBV18; d_gene: NA; j_gene: TRBJ2-7; CDR3nt: TGTGCCAGCTCACCAGGCCGGGGGAGCTCCTACGAGCAGTACTTC; CDR3aa: CASSPGRGSSYEQYF
v_gene: TRBV28; d_gene: NA; j_gene: TRBJ1-2; CDR3nt: TGTGCCACCTCAGGGGACTATGGCTACACCTTC; CDR3aa: CATSGDYGYTF
v_gene: TRBV7-9; d_gene: TRBD1; j_gene: TRBJ1-4; CDR3nt: TGTGCCAGCGGACAGGTTGCAACTAATGAAAAACTGTTTTTT; CDR3aa: CASGQVATNEKLFF
v_gene: TRBV19; d_gene: NA; j_gene: TRBJ1-1; CDR3nt: TGTGCCAGTAGTAATTTTCGGGGTGACACTGAAGCTTTCTTT; CDR3aa: CASSNFRGDTEAFF
v_gene: TRBV29-1; d_gene: NA; j_gene: TRBJ1-1; CDR3nt: TGCAGCGTTGTCAGGGGATACACTGAAGCTTTCTTT; CDR3aa: CSVVRGYTEAFF
v_gene: TRBV4-1; d_gene: NA; j_gene: TRBJ1-4; CDR3nt: TGCGCCAGCAGCCAAGATCCAGGGTTTGGGGAAAAACTGTTTTTT; CDR3aa: CASSQDPGFGEKLFF
v_gene: TRBV5-1; d_gene: TRBD1; j_gene: TRBJ1-1; CDR3nt: TGCGCCAGCAGCCAAGGGACAGGGAAACAAGCTTTCTTT; CDR3aa: CASSQGTGKQAFF
v_gene: TRBV7-8; d_gene: TRBD1; j_gene: TRBJ2-7; CDR3nt: TGTGCCAGCAGCTTCCCGGACAGGGGGCTAGGTCACGAGCAGTACTTC; CDR3aa: CASSFPDRGLGHEQYF
v_gene: TRBV27; d_gene: TRBD1; j_gene: TRBJ1-5; CDR3nt: TGTGCCAGCAGAACAGGGGGCAATCAGCCCCAGCATTTT; CDR3aa: CASRTGGNQPQHF
v_gene: TRBV5-1; d_gene: TRBD2; j_gene: TRBJ2-3; CDR3nt: TGCGCCAGCAGTCGAACAGGGACTAGCGGGATAAGGGGGCTCGGCACAGATACGCAGTATTTT; CDR3aa: CASSRTGTSGIRGLGTDTQYF
v_gene: TRBV4-3; d_gene: TRBD2; j_gene: TRBJ2-5; CDR3nt: TGCGCCAGCAGCCAAGAAGCCATAGCGGGACAAGAGACCCAGTACTTC; CDR3aa: CASSQEAIAGQETQYF
v_gene: TRBV29-1; d_gene: TRBD1; j_gene: TRBJ2-3; CDR3nt: TGCAGCGTAAACGGGGGGGACAGGGGCATTGTCATCACAGATACGCAGTATTTT; CDR3aa: CSVNGGDRGIVITDTQYF
v_gene: TRBV7-8; d_gene: TRBD1; j_gene: TRBJ1-5; CDR3nt: TGTGCCAGCAGCCCTACTAGGACAGGGGGCCGTCAGCCCCAGCATTTT; CDR3aa: CASSPTRTGGRQPQHF
v_gene: TRBV19; d_gene: NA; j_gene: TRBJ2-2; CDR3nt: TGTGCCAGTAGTCTCAGGGGCGGAGGTGACATCGGGGAGCTGTTTTTT; CDR3aa: CASSLRGGGDIGELFF
v_gene: TRBV5-1; d_gene: TRBD1; j_gene: TRBJ2-3; CDR3nt: TGCGCCAGCAGGCATTTAACAGGGGACCTCTCCACAGATACGCAGTATTTT; CDR3aa: CASRHLTGDLSTDTQYF